These 24 T cell receptor beta chains came from one sample sequenced in a study of CD8+ T cells in alopecia areata (dated by TCRdb to the late 2010s). The library was prepared using the immunoSEQ multiplex PCR assay. To provide template for TCR sequencing, every sample had RNA extracted and reverse transcribed into cDNA. TCRdb took over this immuneACCESS table, retaining in-frame rearrangements with V and J assigned. Such tables are incomplete; in checked studies, under half of the missing clones stem from an unresolved V gene, and the remainder is unexplained. The table for this sample lists about 190,000 clones; 60% of them were counted only once. Jointly, the top ten make up 0.95% to 1.1% of the sample. This specimen's time point label, per the study, means: roughly 26 weeks on oral tofacitinib. The treatment or condition label on this specimen signifies: oral pan-JAK inhibitor, 5-10 mg twice daily.

The material sequenced was CD4+ T cells sorted from blood, taken at week 24, from a patient treated with tofacitinib. These receptors all come from a human donor with alopecia areata.

The chain couples TRBV7-9 to TRBJ1-1; 8 bases map to TRBD1. CDR1 is SEHNR, CDR2 FQNEAQ, per germline (reference sequence). This CDR3 has 13 residues. Trimming cost V 2 bases and J 6 bases; bases outside gene matches: 2. CDR3 sequence: CASSLTGGAEAFF. The CDR3 DNA reads as TGTGCCAGCAGCTTAACAGGGGGTGCTGAAGCTTTCTTT.

The genes are TRBV5-1 and TRBJ1-1; 11 bases map to TRBD1. This CDR3 comprises 17 residues. The V gene's germline CDR1 is SGHRS and CDR2 YFSETQ. After removal of 0 bases from V and 8 bases from J, the junction contained 12 bases not matched to a gene. CDR3 DNA: TGCGCCAGCAGCTTGGGGACAGGGGGCGCCAAGGGAGGGGAAGCTTTCTTT. This codes for CASSLGTGGAKGGEAFF.

V is TRBV6-5 and J is TRBJ1-1; 7 bases agree with TRBD1. The germline V gene has CDR1 MNHEY and CDR2 SVGAGI. The CDR3 length is 15 residues. The ends lost 0 bases at V and 1 base at J; junction bases unmatched: 2. CDR3 sequence: CASSYSDRPNTEAFF. CDR3 sequence (DNA): TGTGCCAGCAGTTACTCGGACAGGCCGAACACTGAAGCTTTCTTT.

The chain links TRBV9 to TRBJ2-1; D is uncertain. Germline CDR1 reads SGDLS; CDR2 reads YYNGEE. The CDR3 spans 15 residues. V gave up 4 bases and J gave up 2 bases, with 13 bases separating them. The CDR3 here is CASSPHSHPYNEQFF. The CDR3 DNA reads as TGTGCCAGCAGCCCCCATTCCCATCCCTACAATGAGCAGTTCTTC.

The sample holds a few counts of this clone. The chain combines TRBV5-1 with TRBJ1-4; D is unclear. Trimming pared 0 bases from V and 0 bases from J, leaving 6 bases between. The V gene's germline CDR1 is SGHRS and CDR2 YFSETQ. The CDR3 is 15 residues long. The CDR3 reads CASSLGRATNEKLFF. DNA for the CDR3: TGCGCCAGCAGCTTGGGAAGAGCAACTAATGAAAAACTGTTTTTT.

The rearrangement joins TRBV10-2 to TRBJ2-3, with D perhaps TRBD1 (6 bases). CDR1 and CDR2 from the germline V gene are WSHSY and SAAADI. The CDR3 consists of 14 residues. V was cut by 7 bases and J by 2 bases, with 13 bases left in between. CDR3: CASIAGQHTDTQYF. CDR3 nucleotides: TGCGCCAGCATAGCCGGACAGCACACAGATACGCAGTATTTT.

V is TRBV6-1 and J is TRBJ1-6; 7 nucleotides line up with TRBD1. This CDR3 is 15 amino acids long. Germline V gene lookup returns CDR1 MNHNS and CDR2 SASEGT. V shed 6 bases, J shed 13 bases, and the junction held 15 bases outside the gene matches. The CDR3: CASRLTGDRSLPLHF. DNA for the CDR3: TGTGCCAGCAGACTCACGGGGGACAGAAGTCTCCCCCTCCACTTT.

The chain combines TRBV9 with TRBJ1-1, with D perhaps TRBD1 (5 bases). With 0 bases removed from V and 5 bases from J, the gap between germline ends came to 11 bases. CDR1 is SGDLS, CDR2 YYNGEE, per germline. CDR3 length: 14 amino acids. The CDR3 here is CASSVEAGRTEAFF. CDR3 nucleotides: TGTGCCAGCAGCGTAGAGGCAGGGCGGACTGAAGCTTTCTTT.

The chain is built from TRBV4-1 and TRBJ2-4, with D possibly being TRBD2 (5 bases). The CDR3 runs 18 residues. Trimming cost V 0 bases and J 3 bases, with 18 bases left between them. Germline V gene data show CDR1 as MGHRA and CDR2 as YSYEKL. CDR3 sequence (DNA): TGCGCCAGCAGCCAAGATATGGAGAGGGCTCGAGACAAAAACATTCAGTACTTC. Protein: CASSQDMERARDKNIQYF.

The chain couples TRBV30 to TRBJ1-1; no clear D. This CDR3 is built from 11 residues. Germline-derived CDR1 and CDR2 are GTSNPN and SVGIG (reference sequence). V lost 3 bases and J 1 base, leaving 3 bases between the germline ends. Here the CDR3 reads CAWRGNTEAFF. CDR3 in DNA: TGTGCCTGGAGAGGGAACACTGAAGCTTTCTTT.

V usage is TRBV5-1 and J usage is TRBJ2-3; tentatively, D is TRBD1 (6 bases). The germline gives CDR1 SGHRS, CDR2 YFSETQ. The CDR3 has 14 residues. Deletions cut 0 bases from V and 2 bases from J, with 7 bases between. The CDR3 region is CASSLGGPTDTQYF. CDR3 nucleotides: TGCGCCAGCAGCTTGGGGGGGCCCACAGATACGCAGTATTTT.

This clone showed up just once. The V and J genes are TRBV30 and TRBJ2-2, with 12 nucleotides matching TRBD2. The V and J ends lost 4 bases and 4 bases, in that order; junction bases with no gene match: 4. The CDR3 contains 15 residues. Germline V gives CDR1 GTSNPN, CDR2 SVGIG (reference sequence). The CDR3 sequence is CAWTPGLAGTGELFF. The CDR3 nucleotides are TGTGCCTGGACACCGGGACTAGCGGGCACCGGGGAGCTGTTTTTT.

This clone was seen more than once but under ten times. The genes are TRBV29-1 and TRBJ2-7, with D perhaps TRBD1 (7 bases). The CDR3 has 13 amino acids. Looked up from germline, CDR1 is SQVTM and CDR2 is ANQGSEA. The V end was cut by 3 bases, the J end by 6 bases, with 15 bases between. CDR3 amino acids: CSVEGIQGGEQYF. CDR3 nucleotide sequence: TGCAGCGTTGAGGGGATCCAGGGGGGCGAGCAGTACTTC.

The gene calls are TRBV29-1 and TRBJ1-2; D is undetermined. Germline lookup yields CDR1 SQVTM and CDR2 ANQGSEA. CDR3 size: 16 residues. The V gene lost 4 bases and the J gene lost 2 bases, with 20 bases spanning the gap. CDR3 DNA sequence: TGCAGCGTTGCTCTGGCGGCAACTGGCTCCAACTATGGCTACACCTTC. As protein: CSVALAATGSNYGYTF.

This sequence joins TRBV7-2 and TRBJ1-1; D ambiguous. Trimming stripped 1 base from V and 0 bases from J, with 6 bases between. Germline V gives CDR1 SGHTA, CDR2 FQGNSA. The CDR3 has 14 amino acids. The DNA for the CDR3 is TGTGCCAGCAGCTTAGGCTGGATGAACACTGAAGCTTTCTTT. This gives the protein CASSLGWMNTEAFF.

A few counts support this clone. CDR3: CASSWTPGDTDTQYF. In DNA, the CDR3 is TGTGCCAGCAGCTGGACTCCGGGGGACACAGATACGCAGTATTTT. This chain joins TRBV11-2 and TRBJ2-3; TRBD2 is a possible D gene (6 bases). V was shortened by 4 bases and J by 2 bases, with 13 bases between the two germline ends. Germline CDR1 SGHAT, CDR2 FQNNGV. This CDR3 has 15 residues.

The chain uses TRBV5-6 and TRBJ2-2, with D hard to call. Trimming took 0 bases from V and 6 from J, leaving 6 bases between them. The length of the CDR3 is 13 residues. Germline CDR1 SGHDT, CDR2 YYEEEE. The CDR3 reads CASSLVGPGELFF. The DNA of the CDR3 is TGTGCCAGCAGCTTGGTAGGCCCCGGGGAGCTGTTTTTT.

The chain combines TRBV28 with TRBJ1-5, with D unclear. Germline CDR1 MDHEN, CDR2 SYDVKM. Trimming cost V 3 bases and J 1 base, with 7 bases left between them. The CDR3 extends over 14 amino acids. The CDR3 loop is CASSFVGSNQPQHF. The CDR3, as DNA: TGTGCCAGCAGTTTTGTGGGGAGCAATCAGCCCCAGCATTTT.

In its sample, this clone was seen a few times. The V gene is TRBV7-2, the J gene TRBJ2-3; D is undetermined. The CDR3 spans 13 residues. Germline lookup yields CDR1 SGHTA and CDR2 FQGNSA. V was shortened by 1 base and J by 2 bases, with 4 bases between the two germline ends. The DNA for the CDR3 is TGTGCCAGCAGCTTAGACCCCACAGATACGCAGTATTTT. Protein sequence: CASSLDPTDTQYF.

This clone was seen a few times. This chain links TRBV14 with TRBJ2-2, with TRBD2 as a possible D gene (5 bases). This CDR3 contains 13 residues. CDR1 is SGHDN and CDR2 is FVKESK in the germline V gene. Trimming cost V 1 base and J 6 bases, with 6 bases left between them. The CDR3: CASSQALAGELFF. In DNA, the CDR3 is TGTGCCAGCAGCCAAGCACTAGCCGGGGAGCTGTTTTTT.

There are a few counts of this clone. This chain connects TRBV19 to TRBJ1-5, with D maybe TRBD1 (6 bases). Looked up from germline, CDR1 is LNHDA and CDR2 is SQIVND (reference sequence). The CDR3 is 14 amino acids. Trimming stripped 2 bases from V and 6 bases from J, with 11 bases between. The CDR3 nucleotides read TGTGCCAGTAGTATACAGGGGAGGCTTCAGCCCCAGCATTTT. Residues: CASSIQGRLQPQHF.

The rearrangement uses TRBV11-2 and TRBJ1-1; 11 bases map to TRBD1. V was pared by 1 base and J by 1 base, with 2 bases of the junction left unmatched. Germline V gene lookup returns CDR1 SGHAT and CDR2 FQNNGV. This CDR3 contains 16 residues. Written as DNA, the CDR3 is TGTGCCAGCAGCTTAGGGACAGGGGGCGCGAACACTGAAGCTTTCTTT. This codes for CASSLGTGGANTEAFF.

This chain links TRBV6-6 with TRBJ1-5; the D gene is possibly TRBD1 (6 bases). CDR1 is MNHNY and CDR2 is SVGAGI in the germline V gene (reference sequence). This CDR3 has 15 residues. The V gene lost 5 bases and the J gene lost 3 bases, with 14 bases spanning the gap. The CDR3 DNA reads as TGTGCCAGCAGTGACAGACAGGCAATCAATCAGCCCCAGCATTTT. Amino acids: CASSDRQAINQPQHF.

This clone was counted a few times. The chain links TRBV29-1 to TRBJ2-5; 8 nucleotides agree with TRBD1. This CDR3 has 13 residues. CDR1 SQVTM and CDR2 ANQGSEA come from the germline V gene. Trimming took 0 bases from V and 5 from J; bases not matched to a gene: 2. The CDR3 region is CSVEDRGLETQYF. CDR3 DNA: TGCAGCGTTGAAGACAGGGGGCTTGAGACCCAGTACTTC.